One sample yielded the 29 T cell receptor beta chains listed below, sequenced in a study of control samples from healthy donors and cancer patients. This table comes from immunoSEQ multiplex PCR, and its TCRdb copy is limited to in-frame clones, with some not included. The sample lists 190,000 or so clones, roughly 91% occurring once. Sample: blood. The origin of the receptors is a man younger than 35 in good health.

This chain uses TRBV4-1 with TRBJ1-1; 7 bases agree with TRBD1. The V gene's germline CDR1 is MGHRA and CDR2 YSYEKL. J was trimmed by 12 bases and V by 0 bases; bases with no gene match: 13. This CDR3 is built from 15 residues. The CDR3 DNA reads as TGCGCCAGCAGCCAAGAGAGTAGACAGGGTGCCGCCACTTTCTTT. Amino acids: CASSQESRQGAATFF.

About this clone: At one end, the junction sequence differs from germline, possibly due to a read error. The rearrangement joins TRBV5-6 to TRBJ2-1; 9 bases align to TRBD2. The germline V gene has CDR1 SGHDT and CDR2 YYEEEE. This CDR3 spans 17 amino acids. CDR3 sequence (DNA): TGTGCCCGCAGGTCCCGGGGCGGGGGGGCTAACCTCAATGAGCAGTTCTTC. Its protein is CARRSRGGGANLNEQFF.

The rearrangement joins TRBV6-6 to TRBJ1-4; tentatively, D is TRBD1 (5 bases). Germline CDR1 reads MNHNY; CDR2 reads SVGAGI (reference sequence). Trimming pared 0 bases from V and 8 bases from J, leaving 13 bases between. The CDR3 is made up of 15 amino acids. CDR3 sequence: CASSYSWGGREKLFF. The CDR3 DNA sequence: TGTGCCAGCAGTTACTCGTGGGGGGGGAGGGAAAAACTGTTTTTT.

J is TRBJ1-2 and V is TRBV18; possible D gene TRBD1, 6 bases. The CDR3 contains 15 residues. Trimming took off 0 bases at V and 2 bases at J, with 10 bases between the two ends. The V gene's germline CDR1 is KGHSH and CDR2 LQKENI. The CDR3 DNA reads TGTGCCAGCTCACCACCACCGGGGGCGAACTATGGCTACACCTTC. Translating gives CASSPPPGANYGYTF.

This chain links TRBV5-4 with TRBJ2-2; TRBD1 or TRBD2 may be the D gene (6 bases each). This CDR3 has 16 residues. Germline V gives CDR1 SGHNT, CDR2 YYREEE (reference sequence). Deletions cut 1 base from V and 5 bases from J, with 15 bases between. CDR3 region: CASSLSGAYVTGELFF. CDR3 nucleotide sequence: TGTGCCAGCAGCTTGTCGGGGGCATATGTGACCGGGGAGCTGTTTTTT.

Concerning this clone itself: Other DNA sequences of this sample code for an identical CDR3. The chain uses TRBV11-2 and TRBJ1-1, with no clear D. Germline lookup yields CDR1 SGHAT and CDR2 FQNNGV. The CDR3 is 15 residues long. Trimming removed 1 base at V and 0 bases at J, with 9 bases between. The CDR3 region is CASSLGAGMNTEAFF. The DNA of the CDR3 is TGTGCCAGCAGCTTAGGAGCAGGCATGAACACTGAAGCTTTCTTT.

This chain links TRBV3-1 (or the pseudogene TRBV3-2) with TRBJ2-7, with 8 bases matching TRBD2. Germline assignment: CDR1 LGHDT and CDR2 YNNKEL (reference sequence). J lost 11 bases, V lost 8 bases, and 14 bases had no gene match. CDR3 length: 13 residues. DNA for the CDR3: TGTGCCAGCGCCAAGGCGGGGGGCCTTTTGAAGTACTTC. As protein: CASAKAGGLLKYF.

V usage is TRBV4-1 and J usage is TRBJ1-4, with D uncertain. The V gene lost 0 bases and the J gene lost 7 bases, with 12 bases spanning the gap. CDR1 MGHRA and CDR2 YSYEKL come from the germline V gene. This CDR3 is 15 amino acids long. The CDR3 region has the DNA TGCGCCAGCAGCCAAGAAGAAGGGTGGAGTGAAAAACTGTTTTTT. This codes for CASSQEEGWSEKLFF.

The genes are TRBV5-6 and TRBJ1-5; possibly TRBD1 for D (5 bases). Germline CDR1 is SGHDT and CDR2 is YYEEEE. Trimming stripped 4 bases from V and 5 bases from J, with 16 bases between. This CDR3 has 15 residues. As DNA, the CDR3 is TGTGCCAGCAGCCTCGGGCAGGGCGGCGATCAGCCCCAGCATTTT. It yields the protein CASSLGQGGDQPQHF. The full variable domain, completed using reference TRBV5-6 and TRBJ1-5, is DAGVTQSPTHLIKTRGQQVTLRCSPKSGHDTVSWYQQALGQGPQFIFQYYEEEERQRGNFPDRFSGHQFPNYSSELNVNALLLGDSALYLCASSLGQGGDQPQHFGDGTRLSIL.

The V and J genes are TRBV2 and TRBJ1-1, with D possibly being TRBD1 (5 bases). This CDR3 is 14 amino acids long. The V end was cut by 4 bases, the J end by 1 base, with 10 bases between. The germline gives CDR1 SNHLY, CDR2 FYNNEI. CDR3: CASSGQLPNTEAFF. For the CDR3, the DNA is TGTGCCAGCAGTGGACAGTTACCGAACACTGAAGCTTTCTTT.

The genes are TRBV7-3 and TRBJ2-3; no clear D. With 0 bases removed from V and 4 bases from J, the gap between germline ends came to 11 bases. Germline V gene data show CDR1 as SGHTA and CDR2 as FQGTGA. The CDR3 runs 15 residues. The CDR3 spells CASSLTLSKSDTQYF. The DNA of the CDR3 is TGTGCCAGCAGCTTAACGTTGTCAAAGTCAGATACGCAGTATTTT.

This chain connects TRBV11-3 to TRBJ2-7; D is unclear. This CDR3 is 14 amino acids long. Trimming removed 6 bases at V and 0 bases at J, with 12 bases between. Germline loops: CDR1 SGHNT, CDR2 YENEEA. The CDR3 region has the DNA TGTGCCAGCAGTACTCCCAAGAGCTCCTACGAGCAGTACTTC. This encodes CASSTPKSSYEQYF.

The J gene is TRBJ1-1, the V gene TRBV28; 8 bases align to TRBD1. Germline lookup yields CDR1 MDHEN and CDR2 SYDVKM. The junction had 11 bases not matched to a gene; V was cut back by 2 bases and J by 6 bases. The CDR3 runs 16 residues. This chain's CDR3 is CASSLLGQAGLPEAFF. The DNA for the CDR3 is TGTGCCAGCAGTTTACTGGGACAGGCCGGGCTCCCTGAAGCTTTCTTT.

V and J are TRBV5-1 and TRBJ1-2; TRBD1 aligns across 8 bases. With 5 bases clipped from V and 5 bases from J, the junction kept 8 bases outside the gene matches. The CDR3 is 14 amino acids. The V gene's germline CDR1 is SGHRS and CDR2 YFSETQ. The CDR3 region has the DNA TGCGCCAGCAGGCCAACAGGGGGGGCATATGGCTACACCTTC. Its translation: CASRPTGGAYGYTF.

This clone was seen just once. The chain recombines TRBV5-1 with TRBJ1-1; unclear D gene. The CDR3 loop spans 14 amino acids. Germline V lookup: CDR1 SGHRS, CDR2 YFSETQ. The V end lost 0 bases, the J end lost 1 base, and 7 bases lay between the germline ends. CDR3 sequence: CASSLGRKNTEAFF. The DNA for the CDR3 is TGCGCCAGCAGCTTGGGGCGCAAGAACACTGAAGCTTTCTTT.

V and J are TRBV11-2 and TRBJ2-7, with 7 bases matching TRBD1. The trim removed 3 bases at V and 3 bases at J, leaving 11 bases unmatched. CDR1 SGHAT and CDR2 FQNNGV come from the germline V gene. This CDR3 comprises 16 residues. The CDR3 loop is CASSLPGTAYFYEQYF. The CDR3 DNA reads as TGTGCCAGCAGCTTGCCCGGGACAGCATATTTCTACGAGCAGTACTTC.

The chain carries TRBV7-2 and TRBJ2-5, with 12 bases matching TRBD2. The CDR3 totals 15 residues. CDR1 is SGHTA and CDR2 is FQGNSA in the germline V gene. The ends lost 4 bases at V and 5 bases at J; junction bases unmatched: 5. The CDR3 sequence: CASSSSGGAWETQYF. The CDR3 DNA reads as TGTGCCAGCAGCTCTAGCGGGGGGGCCTGGGAGACCCAGTACTTC.

V usage is TRBV7-3 and J usage is TRBJ2-5; D unresolved. The CDR3 is 15 amino acids. Germline CDR1 reads SGHTA; CDR2 reads FQGTGA. Trimming pared 2 bases from V and 2 bases from J, leaving 12 bases between. The CDR3 DNA sequence: TGTGCCAGCAGCTTATCTGGCGGAATACAAGAGACCCAGTACTTC. Protein product: CASSLSGGIQETQYF. Full variable domain (outside the CDR3, taken from reference TRBV7-3 and TRBJ2-5): GAGVSQTPSNKVTEKGKYVELRCDPISGHTALYWYRQSLGQGPEFLIYFQGTGAADDSGLPNDRFFAVRPEGSVSTLKIQRTERGDSAVYLCASSLSGGIQETQYFGPGTRLLVL.

The chain links TRBV5-1 to TRBJ1-1; no clear D. V was cut by 4 bases and J by 5 bases, with 9 bases left in between. This CDR3 is 12 amino acids long. Germline V CDR1 and CDR2: SGHRS, YFSETQ. The CDR3 coding sequence is TGCGCCAGCAGCCCGGGCGGGACTGAAGCTTTCTTT. Translation gives CASSPGGTEAFF.

In this sample, this clone turned up once. CDR3 sequence reads: CASSSIPPGGAGRKTEAFF. CDR3 coding DNA: TGTGCCAGCAGTTCAATACCACCAGGGGGCGCGGGGAGGAAGACTGAAGCTTTCTTT. The chain carries TRBV6-4 and TRBJ1-1; 8 bases map to TRBD1. CDR3 length: 19 amino acids. Germline V gene sequence: CDR1 MRHNA, CDR2 SNTAGT. Trimming took 5 bases from V and 5 from J; bases not matched to a gene: 22.

The V gene is TRBV11-2, the J gene TRBJ2-3; D possibly corresponds to TRBD2 (5 bases). Per the germline V gene, CDR1 is SGHAT and CDR2 is FQNNGV. The CDR3 covers 14 residues. V was cut by 2 bases and J by 2 bases, with 8 bases left in between. CDR3 amino acids: CASSLRGVTDTQYF. CDR3 nucleotides: TGTGCCAGCAGCTTACGGGGTGTCACAGATACGCAGTATTTT.

V and J are TRBV10-3 and TRBJ1-1; D is undetermined. Between the trimmed V and J ends, which lost 7 bases and 0 bases, there was a span of 9 bases. The CDR3 has 13 amino acids. Germline CDR1 reads ENHRY; CDR2 reads SYGVKD. The chain's CDR3 is CAIKGALNTEAFF. CDR3 bases: TGTGCCATCAAGGGCGCTTTGAACACTGAAGCTTTCTTT.

The chain has TRBV6-5 and TRBJ1-5; D is ambiguous. Per germline, CDR1 MNHEY and CDR2 SVGAGI. The length of the CDR3 is 12 residues. With 6 bases removed from V and 3 bases from J, the gap between germline ends came to 6 bases. Written as DNA, the CDR3 is TGTGCCAGCAGAGGTAACAATCAGCCCCAGCATTTT. Its translation: CASRGNNQPQHF.

Points on this clone: This sample also contains other DNA sequences that code for the same CDR3. The gene calls are TRBV9 and TRBJ2-1; a weak D match, TRBD2 (5 bases). The CDR3 covers 15 residues. The V gene lost 0 bases and the J gene lost 4 bases, with 11 bases spanning the gap. Germline loops: CDR1 SGDLS, CDR2 YYNGEE. The CDR3 DNA reads TGTGCCAGCAGCGTAGCCGGGGATTCTTACAATGAGCAGTTCTTC. This encodes CASSVAGDSYNEQFF.

The chain combines TRBV12-3 or TRBV12-4 with TRBJ2-2, with TRBD1 as a possible D gene (6 bases). Trimming removed 4 bases at V and 5 bases at J, with 8 bases between. This CDR3 has 13 residues. The CDR3 region is CASSSTGTGELFF. The CDR3 region has the DNA TGTGCCAGCAGTTCTACAGGGACCGGGGAGCTGTTTTTT.

CDR3 in DNA: TGCGCCAGCAGCCAAGGTTTAACGGCAGGAGAATTTCAGCCCCAGCATTTT. Its translation: CASSQGLTAGEFQPQHF. The V gene is TRBV4-1, the J gene TRBJ1-5; D is undetermined. The CDR3 is made up of 17 amino acids. Looked up from germline, CDR1 is MGHRA and CDR2 is YSYEKL. Trimming cost V 1 base and J 6 bases, with 19 bases left between them.

The V and J genes are TRBV5-1 and TRBJ1-1, with 7 positions matching TRBD1. The V and J ends lost 2 bases and 3 bases, in that order; junction bases with no gene match: 4. This CDR3 contains 14 residues. In germline, CDR1 is SGHRS, CDR2 YFSETQ. This chain's CDR3 is CASSLQGPDTEAFF. The CDR3 DNA reads as TGCGCCAGCAGCTTACAGGGGCCTGACACTGAAGCTTTCTTT.

The CDR3 region is CASSSGQKTIYF. The CDR3 DNA reads as TGTGCCAGCAGCTCCGGACAGAAAACCATATATTTT. The chain has TRBV11-2 and TRBJ1-3; TRBD1 might be the D (6 bases). Germline CDR1 is SGHAT and CDR2 is FQNNGV. Trimming pared 4 bases from V and 10 bases from J, leaving 11 bases between. The CDR3 spans 12 residues.

This sequence joins TRBV4-1 and TRBJ1-1, with 12 bases matching TRBD1. V trimming: 3 bases; J trimming: 5 bases; junction bases outside the gene matches: 13. This CDR3 is built from 18 residues. CDR1 is MGHRA and CDR2 is YSYEKL in the germline V gene. CDR3 in amino acids: CASSHPPGGTGGFTEAFF. DNA of the CDR3: TGCGCCAGCAGCCATCCTCCGGGCGGGACAGGGGGCTTTACTGAAGCTTTCTTT.